What follows are 20 T cell receptor beta chains derived from one specimen sequenced in a study of cytomegalovirus exposure and HLA in healthy donors. The PCR had 60 Vbeta and 13 Jbeta primers. Sequenced by immunoSEQ multiplex PCR; TCRdb stores in-frame clones only, minus some. The data show approximately 190,000 clones, 87% seen once. Sample: PBMCs. The origin of the receptors is a boy younger than 10 in good health and CMV-seronegative.

This chain links TRBV5-1 with TRBJ2-1; 12 nucleotides line up with TRBD2. J gave up 10 bases and V 0 bases, and 14 bases lay outside the gene matches. CDR3 size: 18 residues. The V gene's germline CDR1 is SGHRS and CDR2 YFSETQ. The DNA of the CDR3 is TGCGCCAGCAGCTTGGGTGCTAGCGGGAGGGCCGAGGGAAAAGAGCAGTTCTTC. Translation: CASSLGASGRAEGKEQFF.

The chain links TRBV27 to TRBJ1-4; 10 nucleotides align to TRBD1. Germline lookup yields CDR1 MNHEY and CDR2 SMNVEV (reference sequence). V was clipped by 1 base and J by 0 bases; unmatched bases: 5. The CDR3 sequence is 18 residues long. DNA for the CDR3: TGTGCCAGCAGTTTATTTCGACAGGGGGCTTCAACTAATGAAAAACTGTTTTTT. Translated: CASSLFRQGASTNEKLFF.

V and J are TRBV29-1 and TRBJ2-7; no clear D gene. CDR1 and CDR2 from the germline V gene are SQVTM and ANQGSEA. The CDR3 contains 12 residues. Trimming stripped 6 bases from V and 5 bases from J, with 14 bases between. The CDR3 DNA reads as TGCAGCGTGCGCGGTCCTCACAACGAGCAGTACTTC. Translated, it gives CSVRGPHNEQYF.

J is TRBJ2-7 and V is TRBV10-1, with 8 bases matching TRBD1. After removal of 5 bases from V and 0 bases from J, the junction contained 6 bases not matched to a gene. Per the germline V gene, CDR1 is WNHNN and CDR2 is SYGVQD (reference sequence). This CDR3 is built from 15 residues. Written as DNA, the CDR3 is TGCGCCAGCAGTCCAGGGGGCAAGCTCTCCTACGAGCAGTACTTC. Translation gives CASSPGGKLSYEQYF.

The rearrangement links TRBV9 to TRBJ2-1, with D uncertain. This CDR3 is built from 16 residues. V was trimmed by 7 bases and J by 3 bases, leaving 20 bases between them. The germline V gene has CDR1 SGDLS and CDR2 YYNGEE. CDR3 sequence: CASASRFEDVYNEQFF. CDR3 in DNA: TGTGCCAGCGCCTCCCGTTTCGAGGATGTCTACAATGAGCAGTTCTTC.

This clone was picked up a small number of times. The chain employs TRBV18 and TRBJ1-2; 11 positions agree with TRBD1. CDR1 KGHSH and CDR2 LQKENI come from the germline V gene. Trimming at V came to 6 bases and at J to 6 bases, leaving 3 bases not matched to a gene. The CDR3 is 13 residues long. Here the CDR3 reads CASSKGQGDGYTF. CDR3 bases: TGTGCCAGCTCTAAGGGACAGGGGGATGGCTACACCTTC. Variable domain in full (rest from reference TRBV18 and TRBJ1-2): NAGVMQNPRHLVRRRGQEARLRCSPMKGHSHVYWYRQLPEEGLKFMVYLQKENIIDESGMPKERFSAEFPKEGPSILRIQQVVRGDSAAYFCASSKGQGDGYTFGSGTRLTVV.

The rearrangement links TRBV6-5 to TRBJ2-5; D may be TRBD2 (5 bases). Germline values: CDR1 MNHEY, CDR2 SVGAGI. Trimming left V 6 bases short and J 2 bases short, with 7 bases between. The CDR3 consists of 12 residues. CDR3 sequence reads: CASSRTQETQYF. The CDR3, as DNA: TGTGCCAGCAGCCGGACTCAAGAGACCCAGTACTTC.

Points on this clone: Germline is not matched at one junction end, which may reflect a read error. The chain recombines TRBV20-1 with TRBJ2-1; unclear D gene. The CDR3 contains 11 residues. The germline gives CDR1 DFQATT, CDR2 SNEGSKA (reference sequence). CDR3 loop: CSAREKLTAIF. CDR3 nucleotide sequence: TGCAGTGCTAGAGAGAAACTAACGGCGATCTTC.

The gene calls are TRBV6-1 and TRBJ1-1; tentative D call: TRBD1 (6 bases). This CDR3 is built from 13 residues. With 8 bases removed from V and 1 base from J, the gap between germline ends came to 11 bases. Looked up from germline, CDR1 is MNHNS and CDR2 is SASEGT. The CDR3 DNA follows: TGTGCCAGCCGGAGACAGGAGAACACTGAAGCTTTCTTT. This translates into CASRRQENTEAFF.

V gene TRBV29-1 combines with J gene TRBJ2-1; possibly TRBD1 for D (6 bases). CDR3 size: 13 residues. V lost 4 bases to trimming and J lost 14 bases, with 21 bases between them. Germline assignment: CDR1 SQVTM and CDR2 ANQGSEA. The CDR3 region has the DNA TGCAGCGTTGTGGTCCAGGGGCCCCTCAAAAAGTTCTTC. Protein: CSVVVQGPLKKFF.

The genes are TRBV7-6 and TRBJ1-2, with 9 bases fitting TRBD1. V was pared by 0 bases and J by 5 bases, with 10 bases of the junction left unmatched. The CDR3 length is 17 residues. Looked up from germline, CDR1 is SGHVS and CDR2 is FNYEAQ. The DNA for the CDR3 is TGTGCCAGCAGCTTAGCTGAGGGACAGGGAGGCGCATATGGCTACACCTTC. It specifies CASSLAEGQGGAYGYTF.

This clone appeared a few times. The V call is TRBV27, the J call TRBJ2-6; D might be TRBD2 (6 bases). CDR1 and CDR2 from the germline V gene are MNHEY and SMNVEV (reference sequence). V was trimmed by 2 bases and J by 0 bases, leaving 17 bases between them. This CDR3 is built from 19 residues. CDR3 in amino acids: CASSLLSLATYSGANVLTF. The CDR3 coding sequence is TGTGCCAGCAGTTTACTGAGCCTAGCGACGTACTCTGGGGCCAACGTCCTGACTTTC.

The V gene is TRBV9, the J gene TRBJ2-2; D possibly corresponds to TRBD2 (6 bases). The CDR3 consists of 13 residues. The V and J ends lost 3 bases and 5 bases respectively, with 8 bases between them. Germline CDR1 SGDLS, CDR2 YYNGEE. The CDR3 spells CASSARETGELFF. The CDR3 region has the DNA TGTGCCAGCAGCGCACGGGAGACCGGGGAGCTGTTTTTT.

The genes are TRBV5-4 and TRBJ2-5; 8 bases align to TRBD2. Germline V gene sequence: CDR1 SGHNT, CDR2 YYREEE (reference sequence). The CDR3 covers 16 residues. The J segment lost 5 bases and the V segment lost 4 bases, leaving 13 bases of the junction unmatched. The CDR3 sequence: CASSLGGVREAETQYF. Here the CDR3 DNA reads TGTGCCAGCAGCCTGGGGGGGGTGCGGGAGGCCGAGACCCAGTACTTC. Variable domain in full (rest from reference TRBV5-4 and TRBJ2-5): ETGVTQSPTHLIKTRGQQVTLRCSSQSGHNTVSWYQQALGQGPQFIFQYYREEENGRGNFPPRFSGLQFPNYSSELNVNALELDDSALYLCASSLGGVREAETQYFGPGTRLLVL.

The chain employs TRBV5-4 and TRBJ2-5; D is perhaps TRBD2 (6 bases). V was cut by 0 bases and J by 5 bases, with 8 bases left in between. Germline-derived CDR1 and CDR2 are SGHNT and YYREEE (reference sequence). CDR3 length: 13 residues. The chain's CDR3 is CASSLAGRETQYF. For the CDR3, the DNA is TGTGCCAGCAGCTTGGCGGGGAGGGAGACCCAGTACTTC.

This clone was observed a single time. The chain carries TRBV21-1 and TRBJ1-5; TRBD1 reflects the table's D call only, with no check against the DNA. TRBV21-1 is flagged as a pseudogene. This CDR3 comprises 16 residues. The CDR3 nucleotides are TGTGCCAGCAGCAAAGACAGGGGGGGTAGCAATCAGCCCCAGCATTTT. Its translation is CASSKDRGGSNQPQHF.

The chain carries TRBV19 and TRBJ2-6, with D perhaps TRBD2 (6 bases). The CDR3 spans 18 residues. In germline, CDR1 is LNHDA, CDR2 SQIVND (reference sequence). Trimming left V 2 bases short and J 4 bases short, with 18 bases between. CDR3 DNA: TGTGCCAGTAGTATAACCAGGAGGGGAGAGACCGGGGCCAACGTCCTGACTTTC. Its translation is CASSITRRGETGANVLTF.

The chain links TRBV27 to TRBJ1-5, with TRBD1 matching over 11 bases. The V gene end was trimmed by 2 bases and the J gene end by 1 base; junction bases not matched to a gene: 10. This CDR3 is built from 19 residues. The germline V gene has CDR1 MNHEY and CDR2 SMNVEV (reference sequence). The CDR3 bases are TGTGCCAGCAGTTTACGGAGGACAGGGGGCAGAGGGAGCAATCAGCCCCAGCATTTT. The encoded protein is CASSLRRTGGRGSNQPQHF.

This sequence joins TRBV25-1 and TRBJ1-1; D is uncertain. The length of the CDR3 is 14 residues. Trimming took off 2 bases at V and 1 base at J, with 8 bases between the two ends. Germline CDR1 reads MGHDK; CDR2 reads SYGVNS. CDR3 coding DNA: TGTGCCAGCAGTGAACACACAAGGAACACTGAAGCTTTCTTT. Translated, it gives CASSEHTRNTEAFF.

This clone was recorded only once. This chain uses TRBV9 with TRBJ1-2; perhaps TRBD1 as D (6 bases). Germline CDR1 reads SGDLS; CDR2 reads YYNGEE. The CDR3 sequence is 14 residues long. Deletions cut 3 bases from V and 9 bases from J, with 18 bases between. CDR3 sequence reads: CASSGRSGVSRYTF. The DNA for the CDR3 is TGTGCCAGCAGCGGACGATCAGGGGTCTCGCGCTACACCTTC.